Below, 25 T cell receptor beta chains from the same sample are listed, as sequenced in a study of cytomegalovirus exposure and HLA in healthy donors (TCRdb year 2017). The library came from the immunoSEQ multiplex PCR assay. For the multiplex PCR, a mixture combining 60 forward primers for TCR Vbeta segments and 13 reverse primers for TCR Jbeta segments was used. Held by TCRdb, this immuneACCESS table contains in-frame sequences only and omits some clones. Under half of the omission traces to an unresolved V gene where checked; the cause of the rest is unknown. Recorded for this sample are under 150,000 clones; over 60% of them occurred a single time. 0.94% of the sample comes from the top ten. Sequenced material: PBMCs. The origin of the receptors is a woman aged 60-75 years in good health and CMV-seronegative.

There are a few counts of this clone. The chain couples TRBV10-1 to TRBJ2-1, with 7 positions matching TRBD1. This CDR3 is 15 amino acids long. With V trimmed by 4 bases and J by 7 bases, 10 bases remained unmatched. CDR1 is WNHNN and CDR2 is SYGVQD in the germline V gene (reference sequence). CDR3 in amino acids: CASSGTGLTRNEQFF. As DNA, the CDR3 is TGCGCCAGCAGTGGGACAGGCTTAACTCGTAATGAGCAGTTCTTC.

V is TRBV11-2 and J is TRBJ2-3; D might be TRBD2 (5 bases). Trimming removed 5 bases at V and 6 bases at J, with 12 bases between. The CDR3 has 13 residues. The V gene's germline CDR1 is SGHAT and CDR2 FQNNGV. The CDR3 DNA follows: TGTGCCAGCAGCCCCCTGCGGGCGGATACGCAGTATTTT. It codes for CASSPLRADTQYF.

The chain couples TRBV27 to TRBJ1-6; 7 positions agree with TRBD1. Germline values: CDR1 MNHEY, CDR2 SMNVEV (reference sequence). There are 16 residues in the CDR3. V was pared by 6 bases and J by 7 bases, with 12 bases of the junction left unmatched. The CDR3 here is CASSPDRVRGNSPLHF. In DNA form, the CDR3 reads TGTGCCAGCAGCCCCGACAGGGTCCGGGGAAATTCACCCCTCCACTTT.

Only a few counts were recorded for this clone. The rearrangement links TRBV19 to TRBJ2-1, with 10 positions matching TRBD2. Germline V gene sequence: CDR1 LNHDA, CDR2 SQIVND (reference sequence). The V gene end was trimmed by 7 bases and the J gene end by 1 base; junction bases not matched to a gene: 10. The CDR3 is 17 amino acids. CDR3 DNA: TGTGCCAGTACTATGGCTAGCGGGAGCAGTTCCTACAATGAGCAGTTCTTC. As protein: CASTMASGSSSYNEQFF.

The chain is built from TRBV7-9 and TRBJ2-7; TRBD1 aligns across 12 bases. CDR1 SEHNR and CDR2 FQNEAQ come from the germline V gene (reference sequence). The length of the CDR3 is 15 residues. Trimming cost V 5 bases and J 6 bases; bases outside gene matches: 8. The CDR3 DNA follows: TGTGCCAGCAGCCGTCGGGACAGGGGGCCTGGCGAGCAGTACTTC. This encodes CASSRRDRGPGEQYF.

The rearrangement joins TRBV18 to TRBJ2-5; a possible D gene is TRBD2 (6 bases). Trimming took off 4 bases at V and 1 base at J, with 7 bases between the two ends. Per germline, CDR1 KGHSH and CDR2 LQKENI. The CDR3 has 13 amino acids. The CDR3 bases are TGTGCCAGCTCACGGGAGGTCCAAGAGACCCAGTACTTC. The encoded protein is CASSREVQETQYF.

The chain combines TRBV5-1 with TRBJ2-5; 8 bases map to TRBD2. Trimming removed 4 bases from V and 1 base from J; junction bases left unmatched: 9. Germline-derived CDR1 and CDR2 are SGHRS and YFSETQ. The CDR3 loop spans 16 amino acids. CDR3 sequence: CASSQGRTSSQETQYF. The CDR3 DNA reads TGCGCCAGCAGCCAGGGGCGGACTAGCTCCCAAGAGACCCAGTACTTC.

As to this clone: The junction departs from the called germline gene at one end, perhaps through a read error. The CDR3 DNA follows: TGCGCCGGCAGCTTGGGACAGATGAACACTGAAGCTTTCTTT. Residues: CAGSLGQMNTEAFF. The V call is TRBV5-1, the J call TRBJ1-1; 7 nucleotides match TRBD1. CDR3 length: 14 residues. Germline CDR1 reads SGHRS; CDR2 reads YFSETQ.

This CDR3 is CASSEQTGLETQYF. DNA for the CDR3: TGTGCCAGCTCAGAACAGACAGGGCTAGAGACCCAGTACTTC. J is TRBJ2-5 and V is TRBV18; 7 bases line up with TRBD1. In germline, CDR1 is KGHSH, CDR2 LQKENI. The CDR3 loop spans 14 amino acids. V was pared by 5 bases and J by 4 bases, with 7 bases of the junction left unmatched.

The chain links TRBV5-4 to TRBJ2-5; TRBD2 agrees at 13 bases. Trimming removed 4 bases from V and 2 bases from J; junction bases left unmatched: 8. The CDR3 loop spans 17 amino acids. The germline V gene has CDR1 SGHNT and CDR2 YYREEE (reference sequence). CDR3 sequence: CASSLGLAGALQETQYF. In nucleotides, the CDR3 is TGTGCCAGCAGCCTCGGACTAGCGGGGGCCCTACAAGAGACCCAGTACTTC. Variable domain in full (rest from reference TRBV5-4 and TRBJ2-5): ETGVTQSPTHLIKTRGQQVTLRCSSQSGHNTVSWYQQALGQGPQFIFQYYREEENGRGNFPPRFSGLQFPNYSSELNVNALELDDSALYLCASSLGLAGALQETQYFGPGTRLLVL.

The V call is TRBV14, the J call TRBJ2-3; D may be TRBD2 (6 bases). V shed 0 bases and J shed 2 bases, with 12 bases lying between them. This CDR3 is 16 amino acids long. CDR1 is SGHDN and CDR2 is FVKESK in the germline V gene. The CDR3 here is CASSQEAGGPTDTQYF. In nucleotides, the CDR3 is TGTGCCAGCAGCCAAGAAGCCGGGGGACCCACAGATACGCAGTATTTT.

The chain recombines TRBV6-5 with TRBJ2-3, with D perhaps matching TRBD2 (5 bases). This CDR3 has 14 amino acids. V lost 6 bases, J lost 6 bases, and 16 bases lay in between. Germline V gene data show CDR1 as MNHEY and CDR2 as SVGAGI. The CDR3 region is CASSLVLATDTQYF. The CDR3 region has the DNA TGTGCCAGCAGCCTCGTCTTAGCGACGGATACGCAGTATTTT.

V is TRBV7-3 and J is TRBJ2-1; TRBD2 matches 9 bases. Germline CDR1 SGHTA, CDR2 FQGTGA. The CDR3 covers 15 residues. V was clipped by 2 bases and J by 6 bases; unmatched bases: 5. Here the CDR3 DNA reads TGTGCCAGCAGCTTATCGTTAGCGGGAGCCAATGAGCAGTTCTTC. It codes for CASSLSLAGANEQFF. The entire variable domain, with the rest obtained from reference TRBV7-3 and TRBJ2-1, is as follows: GAGVSQTPSNKVTEKGKYVELRCDPISGHTALYWYRQSLGQGPEFLIYFQGTGAADDSGLPNDRFFAVRPEGSVSTLKIQRTERGDSAVYLCASSLSLAGANEQFFGPGTRLTVL.

This clone has a handful of counts. The CDR3 DNA follows: TGCGCCAGCTGGGCGACAGGGAGACCCGAGGGGGAGACCCAGTACTTC. It encodes CASWATGRPEGETQYF. The chain couples TRBV10-1 to TRBJ2-5, with 7 bases aligning to TRBD1. Per germline, CDR1 WNHNN and CDR2 SYGVQD (reference sequence). With 8 bases clipped from V and 5 bases from J, the junction kept 17 bases outside the gene matches. This CDR3 has 16 residues.

The chain has TRBV6-5 and TRBJ1-6, with a weak D call TRBD1 (6 bases). Trimming shortened V by 6 bases and J by 12 bases, and 18 bases separated the two germline ends. The germline V gene encodes CDR1 MNHEY and CDR2 SVGAGI. This CDR3 contains 14 residues. The CDR3 spells CASRPGAQGLPLHF. In DNA, the CDR3 is TGTGCCAGCAGGCCCGGAGCGCAGGGGCTACCCCTCCACTTT.

The table lists this clone with a few counts. The chain is built from TRBV6-1 and TRBJ1-3; 8 nucleotides match TRBD1. Per germline, CDR1 MNHNS and CDR2 SASEGT. CDR3 length: 15 residues. The V gene end was trimmed by 5 bases and the J gene end by 0 bases; junction bases not matched to a gene: 3. CDR3 in DNA: TGTGCCAGCAGTCACAGGGGGAACTCTGGAAACACCATATATTTT. Its translation is CASSHRGNSGNTIYF.

The gene calls are TRBV18 and TRBJ1-5, with D tentatively TRBD1 (6 bases). Germline CDR1 reads KGHSH; CDR2 reads LQKENI. The germline V and J ends were trimmed by 3 bases and 6 bases, with 18 bases remaining between them. The CDR3 has 16 residues. CDR3 nucleotide sequence: TGTGCCAGCTCACCCCTAGGACAGAATATTCGTCAGCCCCAGCATTTT. Protein product: CASSPLGQNIRQPQHF.

This chain connects TRBV15 to TRBJ1-1, with 9 bases matching TRBD1. Germline lookup yields CDR1 LNHNV and CDR2 YYDKDF (reference sequence). The CDR3 runs to 19 residues. J lost 5 bases, V lost 0 bases, and 16 bases had no gene match. CDR3 residues: CATSRDFLTRDRGDTEAFF. The CDR3 DNA reads TGTGCCACCAGCAGAGATTTCCTAACAAGAGACAGGGGGGATACTGAAGCTTTCTTT.

This chain uses TRBV29-1 with TRBJ2-5; D is ambiguous. The J call may not be correct, given that the DNA end is closer to TRBJ2-7. The CDR3 covers 13 residues. Germline CDR1 reads SQVTM; CDR2 reads ANQGSEA. The CDR3 DNA reads TGCAGCGTTGAAATCTCGAACTCCTACGAGCAGTACTTC. Translation gives CSVEISNSYEQYF.

The chain uses TRBV7-7 and TRBJ2-1; 11 bases line up with TRBD2. CDR3 length: 13 residues. CDR1 SSHAT and CDR2 FNYEAQ come from the germline V gene (reference sequence). The CDR3 nucleotides are TGTGCAATAGCGGGGGGGACGACCAATGAGCAGTTCTTC. Protein sequence: CAIAGGTTNEQFF.

The genes are TRBV5-4 and TRBJ2-7, with 9 bases that match TRBD1. CDR1 and CDR2 from the germline V gene are SGHNT and YYREEE (reference sequence). Unmatched junction bases numbered 9, after V lost 5 bases and J lost 3 bases. The CDR3 runs 15 residues. The CDR3 loop reads CASSTQTGGIYEQYF. Here the CDR3 DNA reads TGTGCCAGCAGTACCCAGACAGGGGGAATCTACGAGCAGTACTTC.

This rearrangement joins TRBV11-3 to TRBJ2-1; D is perhaps TRBD2 (5 bases). CDR3 size: 15 residues. Germline V lookup: CDR1 SGHNT, CDR2 YENEEA. Trimming removed 4 bases at V and 6 bases at J, with 16 bases between. The CDR3 nucleotides read TGTGCCAGCAGCTCCGGACTGGTATTAGGCAATGAGCAGTTCTTC. Its protein product is CASSSGLVLGNEQFF.

The chain uses TRBV28 and TRBJ1-1; D is unclear. Deletions cut 10 bases from V and 9 bases from J, with 12 bases between. Germline V gives CDR1 MDHEN, CDR2 SYDVKM. The CDR3 is 10 amino acids. CDR3 sequence (DNA): TGTGCCACATCCCCCCAGAAAGCTTTCTTT. Encoded protein: CATSPQKAFF.

The CDR3, as DNA: TGTGCCAGCAGCTTCCCTAGCGGGGGGGTTACGCAGTATTTT. Translating it yields CASSFPSGGVTQYF. V and J are TRBV7-9 and TRBJ2-3; 12 bases map to TRBD2. V was clipped by 3 bases and J by 8 bases; unmatched bases: 3. This CDR3 is 14 amino acids long. Germline-derived CDR1 and CDR2 are SEHNR and FQNEAQ (reference sequence).

This chain links TRBV5-6 with TRBJ1-2; tentative D call: TRBD1 (6 bases). With 2 bases removed from V and 4 bases from J, the gap between germline ends came to 12 bases. The CDR3 has 14 amino acids. Per the germline V gene, CDR1 is SGHDT and CDR2 is YYEEEE. CDR3: CASSFTYRAYGYTF. The CDR3 DNA reads TGTGCCAGCAGCTTCACCTACAGGGCCTATGGCTACACCTTC.